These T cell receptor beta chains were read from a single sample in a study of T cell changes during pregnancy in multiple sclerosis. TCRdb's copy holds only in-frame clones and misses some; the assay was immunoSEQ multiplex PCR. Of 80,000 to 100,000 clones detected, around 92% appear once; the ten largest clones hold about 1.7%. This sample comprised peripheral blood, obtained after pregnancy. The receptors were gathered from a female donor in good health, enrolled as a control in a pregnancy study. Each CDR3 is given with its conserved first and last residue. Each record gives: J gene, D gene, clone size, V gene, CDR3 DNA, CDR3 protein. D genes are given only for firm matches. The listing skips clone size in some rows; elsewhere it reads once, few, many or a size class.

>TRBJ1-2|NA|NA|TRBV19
TGTGCCAGTTTGGCAGACAGGCCCAATGGCTACACCTTC
CASLADRPNGYTF
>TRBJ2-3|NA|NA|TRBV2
TGTGCCAGCAGTGCGGACAGACAGGAAACAGATACGCAGTATTTT
CASSADRQETDTQYF
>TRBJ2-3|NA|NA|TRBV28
TGTGCCAGCAGCACTGGGGGGGCCACCACAGATACGCAGTATTTT
CASSTGGATTDTQYF
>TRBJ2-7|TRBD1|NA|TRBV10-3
TGTGCCAGTTGGACAGGGAGCTCCTACGAGCAGTACTTC
CASWTGSSYEQYF
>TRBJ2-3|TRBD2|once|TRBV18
TGTGCCAGCTCACCACCGGTTCAGCGGGGGGGCTCGCAGTATTTT
CASSPPVQRGGSQYF
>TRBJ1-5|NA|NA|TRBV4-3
TGCGCCAGCAGCCAAGACAGGATTGGTCAGCCCCAGCATTTT
CASSQDRIGQPQHF
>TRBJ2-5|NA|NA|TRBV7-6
TGTGCCAGCAGCGGTGACACTGAAGAGACCCAGTACTTC
CASSGDTEETQYF
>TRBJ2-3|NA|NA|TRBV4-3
TGCGCCAGCAGCCAAGATCGGTCGGGGAGCACAGATACGCAGTATTTT
CASSQDRSGSTDTQYF
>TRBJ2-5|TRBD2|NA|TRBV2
TGTGCCAGCAGTGCGCAACGGGGGGGGCAAGAGACCCAGTACTTC
CASSAQRGGQETQYF
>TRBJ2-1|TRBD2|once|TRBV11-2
TGTGCCAGCAGCTTGACCGGGGGGGGGTACAATGAGCAGTTCTTC
CASSLTGGGYNEQFF
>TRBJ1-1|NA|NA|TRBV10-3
TGTGCCATCAGTGGTTCCCTTGGGGCCACTGAAGCTTTCTTT
CAISGSLGATEAFF
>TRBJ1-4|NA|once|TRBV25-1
TGTGCCAGCAGTGAATTCCCTATTGCAACTAATGAAAAACTGTTTTTT
CASSEFPIATNEKLFF
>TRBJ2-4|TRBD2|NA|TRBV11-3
TGTGCCAGCAGCTCGGGGGGGGAGCCGGGGGACATTCAGTACTTC
CASSSGGEPGDIQYF
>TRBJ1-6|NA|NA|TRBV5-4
TGTGCCAGCAGCCCCGAGCGGGCCACCCTCCACTTT
CASSPERATLHF
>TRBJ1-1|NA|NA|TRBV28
TGTGCCAGCAGTTTAGCGGGGTTGGAAGCTTTCTTT
CASSLAGLEAFF
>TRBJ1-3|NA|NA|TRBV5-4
TGTGCCAGCAGCTTGTCAGGGCAGCCTCTCTCTGGAAACACCATATATTTT
CASSLSGQPLSGNTIYF
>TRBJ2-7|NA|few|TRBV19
TGTGCCAGTAGCCCCACAGGGAACTACGAGCAGTACTTC
CASSPTGNYEQYF
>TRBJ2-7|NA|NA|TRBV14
TGTGCCAGCAGCCAAGGAGATGACGGGGGTCCTTCCTACGAGCAGTACTTC
CASSQGDDGGPSYEQYF
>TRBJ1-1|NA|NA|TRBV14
TGTGCCAGCAGCCTCCAGACGGGAAGGAACACTGAAGCTTTCTTT
CASSLQTGRNTEAFF
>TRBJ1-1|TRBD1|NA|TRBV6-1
TGTGCCAGCAGTAAACCGGGACAGCACACTGAAGCTTTCTTT
CASSKPGQHTEAFF
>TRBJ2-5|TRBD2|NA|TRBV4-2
TGTGCCAGCGAGCGGCTAGCGGGGGAAGAGACCCAGTACTTC
CASERLAGEETQYF
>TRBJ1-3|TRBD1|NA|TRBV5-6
TGTGCCAGCAGCTCGCGTTCAAGGGGGCCTGGAAACACCATATATTTT
CASSSRSRGPGNTIYF
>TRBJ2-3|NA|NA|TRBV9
TGTGCCAGCAGCGTAGCGGTAGATACGCAGTATTTT
CASSVAVDTQYF
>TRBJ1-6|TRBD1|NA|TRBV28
TGTGCCAGCAGATCGACAGGGGGAAATTCACCCCTCCACTTT
CASRSTGGNSPLHF
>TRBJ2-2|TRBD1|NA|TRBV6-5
TGTGCCAGCAGTTACTCAGTAGACAGGGTGGCTGGGGAGCTGTTTTTT
CASSYSVDRVAGELFF
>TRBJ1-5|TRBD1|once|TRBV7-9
TGTGCCAGCAGCGCGGGACAGAACAATCAGCCCCAGCATTTT
CASSAGQNNQPQHF
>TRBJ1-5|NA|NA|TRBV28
TGTGCCAGCCAAGGGGGATTACAGCCCCAGCATTTT
CASQGGLQPQHF
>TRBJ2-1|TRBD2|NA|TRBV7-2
TGTGCCAGCAGCTTAAGGCGGGGGGGGCTCAATGAGCAGTTCTTC
CASSLRRGGLNEQFF
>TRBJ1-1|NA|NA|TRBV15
TGTGCCACCAGCAGGGGTAGAGTGGGAGACACTGAAGCTTTCTTT
CATSRGRVGDTEAFF
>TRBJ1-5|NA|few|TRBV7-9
TGTGCCAGCAGCCCAAGCACAGGAACAATCAGCCCCACGCATTTT
CASSPSTGTISPTHF
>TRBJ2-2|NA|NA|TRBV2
TGTGCCAGCAGCTTCAGGGGAAACACCGGGGAGCTGTTTTTT
CASSFRGNTGELFF
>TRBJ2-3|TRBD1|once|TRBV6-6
TGTGCCAGCAGTCGGACAGGCGCCTCTAGCACAGATACGCAGTATTTT
CASSRTGASSTDTQYF
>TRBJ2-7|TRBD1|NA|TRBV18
TGTGCCAGCTCTACGGGACAGGGGGCAAACGAGCAGTACTTC
CASSTGQGANEQYF
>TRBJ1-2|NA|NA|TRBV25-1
TGTGCCAGCAGTGAAGCGGCCGGAGCAAGAAATGCCTATGGCTACACCTTC
CASSEAAGARNAYGYTF
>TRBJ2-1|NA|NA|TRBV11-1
TGTGCCAGCAGCTTCTCGTCCCGGGTGGGGCAGTTCTTC
CASSFSSRVGQFF
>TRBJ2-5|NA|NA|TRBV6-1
TGTGCCAGCAGTGACAGGGTTGAGACCCAGTACTTC
CASSDRVETQYF
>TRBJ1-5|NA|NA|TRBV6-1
TGTGCCAGCAGTGAACAGGGACTACCTACGAATCAGCCCCAGCATTTT
CASSEQGLPTNQPQHF
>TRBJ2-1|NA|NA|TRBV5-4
TGTGCCAGCAGCTTGGCCAGGACTTCCTACAATGAGCAGTTCTTC
CASSLARTSYNEQFF
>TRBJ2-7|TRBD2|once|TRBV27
TGTGCCAGCAACAACCCGGGGGGGGAGCAGTACTTC
CASNNPGGEQYF
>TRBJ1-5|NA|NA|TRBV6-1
TGTGCCAGCAGTGTCGGCACAGTGGGCAATCAGCCCCAGCATTTT
CASSVGTVGNQPQHF
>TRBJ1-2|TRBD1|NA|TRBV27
TGTGCCAGCAGTCCTGGGACAGGGGGTGACTATGGCTACACCTTC
CASSPGTGGDYGYTF
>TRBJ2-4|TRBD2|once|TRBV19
TGTGCCAGTAAGAGTGGAGCGGGGACTCAGTACTTC
CASKSGAGTQYF
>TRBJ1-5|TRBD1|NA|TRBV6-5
TGTGCCAGCAACCAGGGACAGGGAGGTCAGCCCCAGCATTTT
CASNQGQGGQPQHF
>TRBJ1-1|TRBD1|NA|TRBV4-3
TGCGCCAGCAGCCATGCTGGACAGGGCACTGAAGCTTTCTTT
CASSHAGQGTEAFF
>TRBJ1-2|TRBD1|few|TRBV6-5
TGTGCCAGCAGTACACAGGGGGGCTTAGATTATGGCTACACCTTC
CASSTQGGLDYGYTF
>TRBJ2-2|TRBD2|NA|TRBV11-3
TGTGCCAGCAGCTTAGGGGCCAGGCCGGGGGGAATGGCCGGGGAGCTGTTTTTT
CASSLGARPGGMAGELFF
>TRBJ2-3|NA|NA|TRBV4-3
TGCGCCAGCAGCCTCGAGCCGATTGGGACTAGCACAGATACGCAGTATTTT
CASSLEPIGTSTDTQYF